This T cell receptor (beta chain) was sequenced in a study of post-analysis software for immune sequencing data (dated by TCRdb to between 2015 and 2016). Regarding the research as a whole: Relapsing-remitting, secondary progressive and progressive-relapsing multiple sclerosis were recorded as disease courses, and subtype annotation was lacking for some patients. The patient repertoires were set against under 13 previously published healthy control repertoires from donors whose ages ranged from roughly 6 to 27 years. A subset of samples was prepared in parallel using single-end sample barcoding, then pooled and co-amplified after Illumina adapter ligation. General conclusions and limits of the study: The control group was slightly older than the multiple sclerosis patient group. Direct clustering with F measure showed strong co-clustering of samples prepared in the same batch, prompting a batch-effect correction. Patients showed significantly higher frequencies than controls for roughly five TRBV segments, among them TRBV5-6, TRBV5-1 and TRBV20-1. Multiple sclerosis patients had significantly lower normalized Chao1 diversity than controls, a result that suggests substantial peripheral T-cell clonal expansion.

Including the terminal cysteine and phenylalanine, the CDR3 comprises 15 residues. The DNA shown is the 45-base CDR3, in frame from base 1. According to the germline V gene, CDR1 reads MNHEY and CDR2 reads SVGAGI. V and J are trimmed by 2 bases and 4 bases, and the gene matches miss 4 bases of the junction. TCR beta repertoires were profiled from peripheral blood of some 13 young patients with multiple sclerosis to demonstrate the VDJtools post-analysis software. The multiple sclerosis patients were children and adolescents ranging in age from roughly 6 to 15 years. On this clonotype itself: Its antigen is still unknown. Base qualities are not at hand, and no much larger clone is one base apart.

Receptor libraries were prepared by PCR. The instrument given in TCRdb is Illumina HiSeq 2500. To reduce PCR and sequencing biases, unique molecular identifiers were incorporated into the TCR beta cDNA libraries. Approximately 500,000 cDNA molecules were obtained for every 1 to 10 million input T cells, so each molecule roughly corresponded to one T cell. The patient libraries were prepared and sequenced with the same protocol used for the earlier healthy control dataset. Samples belonging to the same batch were prepared together, multiplexed and sequenced on a shared HiSeq lane. In the authors' own workflow: Raw barcoded reads were processed with MIGEC, discarding single-read molecular identifier groups before consensus assembly and CDR3 extraction. VDJtools was used for post-analysis of the clonotype tables, with diversity normalized by down-sampling every dataset to the smallest sample size. Repertoire overlap clustering matched CDR3 amino acid but not nucleotide sequences to correct batch-related cross-sample contamination. The raw public reads went through TCRdb reprocessing: fastp at Q25, MiXCR clone calling, in-frame beta chains kept. Identical CDR3 proteins give one entry, which carries the most common genes and DNA. The V and J calls reflect TCRdb's pipeline rather than the authors' work. The sample table shows fewer than 550,000 distinct CDR3 sequences, and roughly 34% are seen once. Around 6% of the sample is held by the ten biggest clonotypes.

The V gene is TRBV6-5 and the J gene is TRBJ2-1; a stretch of 8 junction bases matches TRBD1. Sample: blood. The source of this sequence is a girl aged 2-17 years with multiple sclerosis. The nucleotide sequence reads as follows: TGTGCCAGCAGTTACGGGGACAGGAATTACAATGAGCAGTTCTTC. Protein translation: CASSYGDRNYNEQFF.